Sequencing of this T cell receptor beta chain was carried out in a study of T cell responses to AZD1222 COVID-19 vaccine. TCRdb's table, derived via immunoSEQ multiplex PCR, lists solely in-frame clones and lacks some. In the table there are about 93,000 clones, roughly 91% of which are singletons. V shed 0 bases and J shed 0 bases, with 14 bases lying between them. This CDR3 has 17 residues. The V gene's germline CDR1 is SGDLS and CDR2 YYNGEE. The TCR was taken from an adult in good health. This rearrangement joins TRBV9 to TRBJ2-3; D perhaps matches TRBD2 (6 bases). The specimen was peripheral blood, collected on day 0 of MenACWY control vaccination. The CDR3 DNA sequence: TGTGCCAGCAGCGTAGGTGGAGGAGGGGACAGCACAGATACGCAGTATTTT. Translated, it gives CASSVGGGGDSTDTQYF. Full variable domain (missing parts from reference TRBV9 and TRBJ2-3): DSGVTQTPKHLITATGQRVTLRCSPRSGDLSVYWYQQSLDQGLQFLIQYYNGEERAKGNILERFSAQQFPDLHSELNLSSLELGDSALYFCASSVGGGGDSTDTQYFGPGTRLTVL.